This paragraph reports one TCR beta chain. Its antigen is not known. This specimen comes from a study of a mutant IDH1 vaccine in newly diagnosed glioma. In the study overall: Patients received eight vaccinations in weeks 1, 3, 5, 7, 11, 15, 19, 23. The study started vaccination 4-6 weeks after radiotherapy alone, or with temozolomide cycles. Sex distribution of treated patients was approximately 62% male and roughly 38% female; mean age was about 41 years. Former treatment meant radiotherapy, temozolomide, or both; the majority had gotten both.

The table came from immunoSEQ multiplex PCR; TCRdb's copy has only in-frame clones and leaves some out. The repertoire includes over 45,000 clones, over 70% of them detected once, and 6.2% sits in the top ten. As to time point: week 23, last vaccination. The study gave 300 ug of mutant IDH1 20-mer peptide per vaccine dose, with topical imiquimod. The CDR3 consists of 15 residues. Per germline, CDR1 MNHNS and CDR2 SASEGT. V was trimmed by 1 base and J by 3 bases, leaving 9 bases between them. The chain joins TRBV6-1 to TRBJ2-2, with a tentative D call TRBD1 (5 bases). The TCR comes from a man in his forties with glioma. Sequencing used PBMCs, obtained from a glioma patient whose treatment included an IDH1 peptide vaccine. The CDR3 DNA sequence: TGTGCCAGCAGTGAAGGGACAACGGACACCGGGGAGCTGTTTTTT. Amino acid sequence: CASSEGTTDTGELFF.